Listed here are 17 T cell receptor beta chains from one sample, sequenced in a study of response to subunit inactivated influenza vaccine. TCRdb passed the RT-PCR reads through MiXCR, listing each CDR3 protein once. The sample shows roughly 650,000 distinct CDR3 sequences, 12% to 15% of them seen only once. Source: PBMCs from blood, taken 14 to 15 days before vaccination. These TCRs come from a man between 45 and 60 years old who received an inactivated influenza vaccine.

This clonotype was seen only a few times. The chain uses TRBV15 and TRBJ2-5; a possible D gene is TRBD2 (5 bases). V gave up 3 bases and J gave up 2 bases, with 10 bases separating them. CDR1 is LNHNV, CDR2 YYDKDF, per germline (reference sequence). CDR3 length equals 14 residues. CDR3 protein: CATSRTRGQETQYF. The CDR3 DNA reads TGTGCCACCAGCAGGACACGAGGGCAAGAGACCCAGTACTTC.

The chain uses TRBV11-2 and TRBJ2-3, with 9 bases identical to TRBD1. This CDR3 is built from 15 residues. With 4 bases clipped from V and 4 bases from J, the junction kept 6 bases outside the gene matches. Germline assignment: CDR1 SGHAT and CDR2 FQNNGV. The CDR3 reads CASSYHRGRADTQYF. CDR3 coding DNA: TGTGCCAGCAGCTACCACAGGGGGCGCGCAGATACGCAGTATTTT. Together with reference TRBV11-2 and TRBJ2-3, the CDR3 gives the full variable domain: EAGVAQSPRYKIIEKRQSVAFWCNPISGHATLYWYQQILGQGPKLLIQFQNNGVVDDSQLPKDRFSAERLKGVDSTLKIQPAKLEDSAVYLCASSYHRGRADTQYFGPGTRLTVL.

This chain joins TRBV9 and TRBJ2-3; 10 nucleotides match TRBD2. The CDR3 totals 16 residues. In germline, CDR1 is SGDLS, CDR2 YYNGEE. V gave up 0 bases and J gave up 5 bases; unmatched junction bases: 6. The CDR3 loop is CASSVAPAGGVDTQYF. CDR3 DNA: TGTGCCAGCAGCGTAGCACCAGCGGGAGGGGTAGATACGCAGTATTTT. The full variable domain, its missing parts supplied by reference TRBV9 and TRBJ2-3, is DSGVTQTPKHLITATGQRVTLRCSPRSGDLSVYWYQQSLDQGLQFLIQYYNGEERAKGNILERFSAQQFPDLHSELNLSSLELGDSALYFCASSVAPAGGVDTQYFGPGTRLTVL.

V and J are TRBV14 and TRBJ1-1, with D uncertain. Germline CDR1 and CDR2: SGHDN and FVKESK. The CDR3 extends over 17 amino acids. Trimming took off 0 bases at V and 5 bases at J, with 19 bases between the two ends. The CDR3 loop reads CASSQDWSVEGRTEAFF. The DNA for the CDR3 is TGTGCCAGCAGCCAAGATTGGTCAGTCGAGGGTCGGACTGAAGCTTTCTTT. The full variable domain, in which reference TRBV14 and TRBJ1-1 provide the parts outside the CDR3, is EAGVTQFPSHSVIEKGQTVTLRCDPISGHDNLYWYRRVMGKEIKFLLHFVKESKQDESGMPNNRFLAERTGGTYSTLKVQPAELEDSGVYFCASSQDWSVEGRTEAFFGQGTRLTVV.

This clonotype was seen more than once but under ten times. This chain joins TRBV28 and TRBJ1-1; possibly TRBD1 for D (5 bases). Germline V gene data show CDR1 as MDHEN and CDR2 as SYDVKM. The CDR3 has 14 amino acids. Trimming shortened V by 6 bases and J by 11 bases, and 22 bases separated the two germline ends. Written as DNA, the CDR3 is TGTGCCAGCAGCCGAAAGGCGATTTGGGGGTGGGCTTTCTTT. Protein: CASSRKAIWGWAFF.

As for this clonotype: A clone one base away is much larger, so this may be a read error. The V gene is TRBV6-6, the J gene TRBJ2-1, with D uncertain. CDR1 and CDR2 from the germline V gene are MNHNY and SVGAGI (reference sequence). This CDR3 comprises 13 residues. V lost 5 bases to trimming and J lost 0 bases, with 5 bases between them. CDR3 region: CASSVYSYNEQFF. CDR3 DNA: TGTGCCAGCAGTGTCTACTCCTACAATGAGCAGTTCTTC.

The chain is built from TRBV30 and TRBJ1-2; 9 bases align to TRBD1. Losses at the gene ends were 4 bases for V and 4 bases for J; bases not matched to a gene: 4. Germline V gene data show CDR1 as GTSNPN and CDR2 as SVGIG (reference sequence). The CDR3 has 13 residues. Here the CDR3 reads CAWTRDRAYGYTF. The CDR3 DNA is TGTGCCTGGACCCGGGACAGGGCCTATGGCTACACCTTC.

The rearrangement joins TRBV14 to TRBJ2-1; TRBD2 is a possible D gene (5 bases). Trimming cost V 0 bases and J 4 bases, with 13 bases left between them. Per germline, CDR1 SGHDN and CDR2 FVKESK. CDR3 length equals 16 residues. As DNA, the CDR3 is TGTGCCAGCAGCCAAGATCTTTTCACTAGATACAATGAGCAGTTCTTC. Translated: CASSQDLFTRYNEQFF.

This chain links TRBV28 with TRBJ2-2; D gene ambiguous. From germline, CDR1 is MDHEN and CDR2 SYDVKM. Trimming took 6 bases from V and 0 from J, leaving 11 bases between them. The CDR3 runs 15 residues. The CDR3 protein is CASRKESANTGELFF. The CDR3 DNA reads TGTGCCAGCAGGAAAGAATCGGCGAACACCGGGGAGCTGTTTTTT.

This clonotype was seen repeatedly, ten times or more. The chain carries TRBV6-5 and TRBJ1-6; D is unclear. From germline, CDR1 is MNHEY and CDR2 SVGAGI. The CDR3 is 16 amino acids. Trimming took off 2 bases at V and 7 bases at J, with 15 bases between the two ends. The chain's CDR3 is CASSYDSYRKNSPLHF. For the CDR3, the DNA is TGTGCCAGCAGTTACGATTCTTACAGAAAAAATTCACCCCTCCACTTT.

This clonotype has more than one count but fewer than ten. The CDR3 loop is CASSLVGVSSYNEQFF. Here the CDR3 DNA reads TGCGCCAGCAGCTTGGTTGGGGTCAGCTCCTACAATGAGCAGTTCTTC. This chain joins TRBV5-1 and TRBJ2-1, with D unresolved. Germline CDR1 SGHRS, CDR2 YFSETQ. Deletions cut 0 bases from V and 0 bases from J, with 10 bases between. There are 16 residues in the CDR3.

The V gene is TRBV5-4, the J gene TRBJ2-5; D unresolved. The CDR3 has 15 residues. V lost 4 bases, J lost 1 base, and 14 bases lay in between. The germline gives CDR1 SGHNT, CDR2 YYREEE (reference sequence). Here the CDR3 DNA reads TGTGCCAGCAGCGGGCCGAGGTTCTCCCAAGAGACCCAGTACTTC. Encoded protein: CASSGPRFSQETQYF.

This clonotype has more than one count but fewer than ten. The V call is TRBV12-3 or TRBV12-4, the J call TRBJ2-1; possibly TRBD1 for D (6 bases). CDR3 length equals 13 residues. Deletions cut 6 bases from V and 10 bases from J, with 16 bases between. The CDR3 DNA reads as TGTGCCAGCAGAAGGGGAACAGGGACAGAGCAGTTCTTC. Protein product: CASRRGTGTEQFF.

In this sample, this clonotype turned up a few times. V is TRBV6-1 and J is TRBJ2-7; D might be TRBD2 (7 bases). Looked up from germline, CDR1 is MNHNS and CDR2 is SASEGT. CDR3 length: 15 residues. The V gene lost 6 bases and the J gene lost 4 bases, with 19 bases spanning the gap. Here the CDR3 DNA reads TGTGCCAGCAGCACCATAGGGGGGGTCGTTTACGAGCAGTACTTC. It is translated as CASSTIGGVVYEQYF.

This chain uses TRBV2 with TRBJ2-5; D is perhaps TRBD1 (6 bases). V gave up 6 bases and J gave up 2 bases, with 16 bases separating them. The CDR3 has 15 residues. Germline V gene lookup returns CDR1 SNHLY and CDR2 FYNNEI. The chain's CDR3 is CASRGHRAQQETQYF. The CDR3 DNA is TGTGCCAGCAGGGGGCACAGGGCACAACAAGAGACCCAGTACTTC.

The sample holds a few counts of this clonotype. The chain has TRBV6-2 or TRBV6-3 and TRBJ2-7, with 8 nucleotides matching TRBD1. The CDR3 is 16 residues long. The V gene end was trimmed by 4 bases and the J gene end by 4 bases; junction bases not matched to a gene: 12. The germline V gene encodes CDR1 MNHEY and CDR2 SVGEGT. CDR3 DNA: TGTGCCAGCAGTTCCTTCGACAGGACAGGGTGGTACGAGCAGTACTTC. This gives the protein CASSSFDRTGWYEQYF.

In this sample, this clonotype turned up many times. The chain has TRBV20-1 and TRBJ2-1; TRBD2 matches 9 bases. The germline gives CDR1 DFQATT, CDR2 SNEGSKA (reference sequence). The CDR3 is 14 residues long. The V and J ends lost 6 bases and 3 bases, in that order; junction bases with no gene match: 6. The CDR3 region has the DNA TGCAGTGCCCACAGCGGGGGGCACTACAATGAGCAGTTCTTC. This sequence encodes CSAHSGGHYNEQFF.